The sequence of this T cell receptor beta chain was determined in a study of blood T cell repertoires in COVID-19. V was clipped by 10 bases and J by 3 bases, with 21 bases between them. CDR3 size: 15 residues. The germline V gene encodes CDR1 ENHRY and CDR2 SYGVKD. Original processing notes: For nucleated cells, counts were estimated from reference gene primer amplification. Profiled with immunoSEQ multiplex PCR; TCRdb holds only in-frame clones, not every one. That table gives V, J and clone size, and the DNA gave D and trimming. The sample has approximately 190,000 clones, 75% to 95% seen once. The sequencing sample was made of peripheral blood. This TCR was recovered from a man aged 45 to 65 with acute or convalescent COVID-19. The V gene is TRBV10-3, the J gene TRBJ1-1, with D perhaps matching TRBD1 (6 bases). The chain's CDR3 is CATRGTGTDYTEAFF. The CDR3 DNA sequence: TGTGCCACCAGGGGCACAGGGACGGATTACACTGAAGCTTTCTTT.